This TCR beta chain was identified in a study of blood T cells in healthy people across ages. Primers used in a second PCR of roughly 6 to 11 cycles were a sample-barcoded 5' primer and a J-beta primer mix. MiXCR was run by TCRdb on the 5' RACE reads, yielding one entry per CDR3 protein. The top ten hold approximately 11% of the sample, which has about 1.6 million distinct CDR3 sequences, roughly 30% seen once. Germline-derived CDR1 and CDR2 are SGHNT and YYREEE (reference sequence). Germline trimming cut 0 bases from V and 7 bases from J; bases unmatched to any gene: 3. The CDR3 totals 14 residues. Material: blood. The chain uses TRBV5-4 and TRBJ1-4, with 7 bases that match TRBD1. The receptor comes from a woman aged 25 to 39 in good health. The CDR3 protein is CASSLGRGSEKLFF. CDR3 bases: TGTGCCAGCAGCTTGGGCAGGGGGTCTGAAAAACTGTTTTTT.